The 29 T cell receptor beta chains reported below all come from one sample, sequenced in a study of CD8 T cells in ankylosing spondylitis. TCRdb used MiXCR to reprocess the 5' RACE reads, holding one entry per CDR3 protein. In the table there are tens of thousands of distinct CDR3 sequences, around 6.5% of which are singletons. Sample: synovial fluid, either unsorted or a sorted T cell fraction (not recorded which). The receptor source for this set is a male donor with ankylosing spondylitis.

J is TRBJ2-2 and V is TRBV7-3; 8 bases agree with TRBD2. The CDR3 runs to 15 residues. V lost 5 bases, J lost 5 bases, and 7 bases stayed unmatched. CDR1 is SGHTA, CDR2 FQGTGA, per germline. The chain's CDR3 is CASSPSGSSTGELFF. CDR3 bases: TGTGCCAGCAGCCCGAGCGGGAGCTCGACCGGGGAGCTGTTTTTT.

To note about this clonotype: The junction and the germline gene differ at one end; a read error may be behind it. This chain joins TRBV29-1 and TRBJ1-4, with TRBD1 as a possible D gene (5 bases). The length of the CDR3 is 12 residues. The germline V gene encodes CDR1 SQVTM and CDR2 ANQGSEA. The CDR3 loop reads CSGGLGREKLLF. CDR3 in DNA: TGCAGCGGGGGACTGGGGAGAGAAAAACTGCTTTTT.

This clonotype was counted only a few times. The CDR3 sequence is CASSLESATNEKLFF. The CDR3 nucleotides read TGTGCCAGCAGCTTGGAAAGCGCAACTAATGAAAAACTGTTTTTT. The chain carries TRBV7-9 and TRBJ1-4; D is unresolved. Germline assignment: CDR1 SEHNR and CDR2 FQNEAQ (reference sequence). V shed 3 bases and J shed 0 bases, with 8 bases lying between them. This CDR3 spans 15 amino acids.

This clonotype was seen a few times. J is TRBJ2-1 and V is TRBV19; weak D call: TRBD2 (5 bases). Germline loops: CDR1 LNHDA, CDR2 SQIVND (reference sequence). This CDR3 has 13 amino acids. V lost 7 bases, J lost 3 bases, and 10 bases lay in between. For the CDR3, the DNA is TGTGCCAGTAAAAGCGGCATCTACAATGAGCAGTTCTTC. Its translation: CASKSGIYNEQFF.

The sample holds many counts of this clonotype. V usage is TRBV20-1 and J usage is TRBJ2-3; 7 nucleotides line up with TRBD1. V trimming: 0 bases; J trimming: 5 bases; junction bases outside the gene matches: 11. CDR1 is DFQATT, CDR2 SNEGSKA, per germline (reference sequence). The CDR3 is made up of 16 amino acids. The CDR3, as DNA: TGCAGTGCTAGAGATTCAGACAGGGTAGTAAAAGATACGCAGTATTTT. It translates to CSARDSDRVVKDTQYF.

This clonotype was picked up a small number of times. The chain has TRBV5-1 and TRBJ2-7; 15 bases align to TRBD2. The CDR3 runs 18 residues. From germline, CDR1 is SGHRS and CDR2 YFSETQ. J lost 3 bases, V lost 4 bases, and 11 bases had no gene match. CDR3 sequence: CASSPGTSGRPTNYEQYF. Written as DNA, the CDR3 is TGCGCCAGCAGCCCGGGGACTAGCGGGAGGCCGACAAACTACGAGCAGTACTTC.

As regards this clonotype: Possible read error: a much larger clone is one base away. This rearrangement joins TRBV7-3 to TRBJ2-3, with D possibly matching TRBD2 (6 bases). In germline, CDR1 is SGHTA, CDR2 FQGTGA. This CDR3 has 16 residues. The CDR3 sequence is CGSSLNGGMGTDTQYF. In DNA form, the CDR3 reads TGTGGCAGCAGCTTAAACGGCGGGATGGGCACAGATACGCAGTATTTT. Combining the CDR3 with reference TRBV7-3 and TRBJ2-3 gives the whole variable domain GAGVSQTPSNKVTEKGKYVELRCDPISGHTALYWYRQSLGQGPEFLIYFQGTGAADDSGLPNDRFFAVRPEGSVSTLKIQRTERGDSAVYLCGSSLNGGMGTDTQYFGPGTRLTVL.

The gene calls are TRBV30 and TRBJ2-1; 11 bases fit TRBD2. Germline V gene sequence: CDR1 GTSNPN, CDR2 SVGIG (reference sequence). The CDR3 runs to 16 residues. J lost 4 bases, V lost 5 bases, and 10 bases had no gene match. CDR3 amino acids: CAWVGSGLAVYNEQFF. In nucleotides, the CDR3 is TGTGCCTGGGTGGGGTCGGGACTAGCGGTTTACAATGAGCAGTTCTTC.

This clonotype was seen at least ten times. The V call is TRBV30, the J call TRBJ2-7; the D gene is possibly TRBD2 (6 bases). Germline assignment: CDR1 GTSNPN and CDR2 SVGIG (reference sequence). The CDR3 sequence is 14 residues long. Between the trimmed V and J ends, which lost 5 bases and 3 bases, there was a span of 17 bases. CDR3 coding DNA: TGTGCCTGGGCTCGGGGGACCGTTAGCTACGAGCAGTACTTC. Translated: CAWARGTVSYEQYF.

In this sample, this clonotype turned up many times. The gene calls are TRBV29-1 and TRBJ2-7; 13 bases match TRBD2. This CDR3 is 13 amino acids long. Germline V lookup: CDR1 SQVTM, CDR2 ANQGSEA. The V and J ends lost 7 bases and 6 bases, in that order; junction bases with no gene match: 6. The CDR3 is CSASGLAGIEQYF. The CDR3 nucleotides read TGCAGCGCATCGGGACTAGCGGGAATCGAGCAGTACTTC.

The J gene is TRBJ2-7, the V gene TRBV7-9; the D gene could be TRBD1 or TRBD2 (6 bases each). V lost 5 bases and J lost 7, with 18 bases in between. Germline V gives CDR1 SEHNR, CDR2 FQNEAQ (reference sequence). This CDR3 contains 14 residues. The CDR3, as DNA: TGTGCCAGCAGCCCAATAGGGGGGTGGCGGGAGCAGTACTTC. Residues: CASSPIGGWREQYF. Variable domain in full (rest from reference TRBV7-9 and TRBJ2-7): DTGVSQNPRHKITKRGQNVTFRCDPISEHNRLYWYRQTLGQGPEFLTYFQNEAQLEKSRLLSDRFSAERPKGSFSTLEIQRTEQGDSAMYLCASSPIGGWREQYFGPGTRLTVT.

The chain carries TRBV13 and TRBJ2-7, with 14 bases matching TRBD2. Per germline, CDR1 PRHDT and CDR2 FYEKMQ (reference sequence). The CDR3 is 18 residues long. The V gene end was trimmed by 2 bases and the J gene end by 4 bases; junction bases not matched to a gene: 10. The CDR3 region is CASSLKSGLAGVVYEQYF. DNA for the CDR3: TGTGCCAGCAGCTTAAAGTCGGGACTAGCGGGAGTGGTGTACGAGCAGTACTTC.

This clonotype was recorded at least ten times. The chain combines TRBV2 with TRBJ2-1; D may be TRBD2 (6 bases). The V end lost 5 bases, the J end lost 10 bases, and 12 bases lay between the germline ends. CDR3 length: 12 residues. The germline V gene has CDR1 SNHLY and CDR2 FYNNEI. The CDR3 loop reads CASSTSRGEQFF. The CDR3 DNA follows: TGTGCCAGCAGTACCTCCCGGGGGGAGCAGTTCTTC.

At least ten counts were recorded for this clonotype. The chain combines TRBV9 with TRBJ1-4; D is undetermined. CDR1 and CDR2 from the germline V gene are SGDLS and YYNGEE. CDR3 length: 14 amino acids. V dropped 6 bases and J dropped 3 bases, with 12 bases sitting between them. The CDR3: CASTKGLANEKLFF. CDR3 DNA: TGTGCCAGCACCAAGGGTTTAGCTAATGAAAAACTGTTTTTT.

This chain links TRBV5-6 with TRBJ2-3; D remains unclear. Germline CDR1 reads SGHDT; CDR2 reads YYEEEE. This CDR3 comprises 14 residues. Trimming stripped 0 bases from V and 1 base from J, with 6 bases between. This chain's CDR3 is CASSLGSGTDTQYF. For the CDR3, the DNA is TGTGCCAGCAGCTTGGGTTCTGGCACAGATACGCAGTATTTT.

The rearrangement joins TRBV5-1 to TRBJ2-3; 11 positions agree with TRBD2. The CDR3 contains 18 residues. CDR1 is SGHRS, CDR2 YFSETQ, per germline. V shed 3 bases, J shed 2 bases, and the junction held 11 bases outside the gene matches. CDR3 nucleotide sequence: TGCGCCAGCAGCTACCTTGTGGGTAGCGGGAGGGACACAGATACGCAGTATTTT. Translating gives CASSYLVGSGRDTDTQYF.

This clonotype was detected only a few times. V and J are TRBV12-3 or TRBV12-4 and TRBJ2-7; the match to TRBD2 covers 8 bases. The CDR3 contains 15 residues. The V and J ends lost 6 bases and 2 bases, in that order; junction bases with no gene match: 9. Written as DNA, the CDR3 is TGTGCCAGCAGCCCGGGGGGGGTCGGCACCTACGAGCAGTACTTC. Translated, it gives CASSPGGVGTYEQYF.

The chain carries TRBV9 and TRBJ2-1; either TRBD1 or TRBD2 may supply D (5 bases each). This CDR3 is built from 15 residues. Germline V gene sequence: CDR1 SGDLS, CDR2 YYNGEE. V was trimmed by 0 bases and J by 2 bases, leaving 9 bases between them. CDR3 residues: CASSVGGITYNEQFF. CDR3 coding DNA: TGTGCCAGCAGCGTAGGGGGGATCACCTACAATGAGCAGTTCTTC.

This clonotype was counted many times. The chain joins TRBV2 to TRBJ2-3; D ambiguous. V was shortened by 4 bases and J by 6 bases, with 14 bases between the two germline ends. This CDR3 has 14 residues. Germline-derived CDR1 and CDR2 are SNHLY and FYNNEI. CDR3 protein: CASSVPDQPDTQYF. CDR3 sequence (DNA): TGTGCCAGCAGTGTCCCGGACCAACCTGATACGCAGTATTTT.

This clonotype was counted a few times. Here the CDR3 DNA reads TGTGCCAGCAGCTGGGACCTCAATGAGCAGTTCTTC. Protein product: CASSWDLNEQFF. V usage is TRBV7-6 and J usage is TRBJ2-1, with D perhaps assigned TRBD1 or TRBD2 (5 bases each). V shed 4 bases and J shed 6 bases, with 7 bases lying between them. The CDR3 is made up of 12 amino acids. In germline, CDR1 is SGHVS, CDR2 FNYEAQ.

In this sample, this clonotype turned up many times. The rearrangement links TRBV29-1 to TRBJ2-7; 9 positions match TRBD1. Germline assignment: CDR1 SQVTM and CDR2 ANQGSEA. V gave up 4 bases and J gave up 3 bases; unmatched junction bases: 7. This CDR3 is 14 amino acids long. The CDR3 DNA reads as TGCAGCGTTGTAGGGGACAGGGCGCTCTACGAGCAGTACTTC. This gives the protein CSVVGDRALYEQYF.

In its sample, this clonotype is medium-sized. The chain has TRBV20-1 and TRBJ2-7; D call uncertain. The germline CDR1 and CDR2 sequences are DFQATT and SNEGSKA (reference sequence). This CDR3 has 15 amino acids. Trimming left V 2 bases short and J 0 bases short, with 14 bases between. The CDR3 DNA reads TGCAGTGCTAGAAACCGACTCGTGAGCTCCTACGAGCAGTACTTC. It translates to CSARNRLVSSYEQYF.

This clonotype was seen at least ten times. The chain carries TRBV28 and TRBJ2-7; the match to TRBD2 covers 8 bases. The CDR3 extends over 15 amino acids. V was clipped by 5 bases and J by 3 bases; unmatched bases: 9. Germline CDR1 and CDR2: MDHEN and SYDVKM. CDR3 sequence: CASSLRTSRSYEQYF. CDR3 DNA: TGTGCCAGCAGTCTTAGGACTAGCCGCAGCTACGAGCAGTACTTC.

This clonotype occurred a few times. The rearrangement links TRBV11-3 to TRBJ1-1; D not certain. The V end was cut by 0 bases, the J end by 4 bases, with 12 bases between. The CDR3 consists of 15 residues. In germline, CDR1 is SGHNT, CDR2 YENEEA. The CDR3 here is CASSLDTRVGTEAFF. DNA of the CDR3: TGTGCCAGCAGCTTAGATACAAGGGTTGGCACTGAAGCTTTCTTT. The full variable domain, with the rest looked up from reference TRBV11-3 and TRBJ1-1, is EAGVVQSPRYKIIEKKQPVAFWCNPISGHNTLYWYLQNLGQGPELLIRYENEEAVDDSQLPKDRFSAERLKGVDSTLKIQPAELGDSAVYLCASSLDTRVGTEAFFGQGTRLTVV.

A few counts support this clonotype. The V and J genes are TRBV7-9 and TRBJ2-1; 11 bases match TRBD2. CDR3 length: 16 residues. CDR1 and CDR2 (germline): SEHNR, FQNEAQ (reference sequence). V lost 3 bases to trimming and J lost 8 bases; unmatched junction nucleotides: 9. The CDR3: CASSFPTSGTTYEQFF. CDR3 sequence (DNA): TGTGCCAGCAGCTTCCCGACTAGCGGGACCACATATGAGCAGTTCTTC.

The table lists this clonotype with many counts. The chain uses TRBV7-3 and TRBJ2-1, with 7 bases aligning to TRBD2. Germline values: CDR1 SGHTA, CDR2 FQGTGA. The CDR3 is made up of 16 amino acids. Trimming removed 0 bases from V and 3 bases from J; junction bases left unmatched: 5. CDR3 protein: CASSLTPGTNYNEQFF. The DNA for the CDR3 is TGTGCCAGCAGCTTAACCCCCGGGACTAACTACAATGAGCAGTTCTTC. The full variable domain, in which reference TRBV7-3 and TRBJ2-1 provide the parts outside the CDR3, is GAGVSQTPSNKVTEKGKYVELRCDPISGHTALYWYRQSLGQGPEFLIYFQGTGAADDSGLPNDRFFAVRPEGSVSTLKIQRTERGDSAVYLCASSLTPGTNYNEQFFGPGTRLTVL.

There are a few counts of this clonotype. J is TRBJ1-5 and V is TRBV4-2; TRBD1 is a possible D gene (6 bases). CDR3 length: 15 residues. Per germline, CDR1 LGHNA and CDR2 YNFKEQ. V dropped 1 base and J dropped 6 bases, with 13 bases sitting between them. In nucleotides, the CDR3 is TGTGCCAGCAGCCAAGGATACAGGGAGGGTCAGCCCCAGCATTTT. It codes for CASSQGYREGQPQHF.

The table lists this clonotype with many counts. The rearrangement joins TRBV29-1 to TRBJ2-1; 12 bases align to TRBD2. This CDR3 contains 16 residues. Trimming removed 0 bases from V and 6 bases from J; junction bases left unmatched: 6. Germline lookup yields CDR1 SQVTM and CDR2 ANQGSEA. CDR3 in DNA: TGCAGCGTTGAAGATTTGCTAGCGGGAGGGGTCAATGAGCAGTTCTTC. Its protein product is CSVEDLLAGGVNEQFF.

This clonotype occurred many times. V and J are TRBV27 and TRBJ2-5, with a weak D call TRBD2 (5 bases). CDR1 is MNHEY and CDR2 is SMNVEV in the germline V gene (reference sequence). CDR3 size: 16 residues. V lost 2 bases and J 4 bases, leaving 17 bases between the germline ends. CDR3 residues: CASSLGLGNRGETQYF. In DNA, the CDR3 is TGTGCCAGCAGTTTAGGCCTCGGAAACCGGGGAGAGACCCAGTACTTC.